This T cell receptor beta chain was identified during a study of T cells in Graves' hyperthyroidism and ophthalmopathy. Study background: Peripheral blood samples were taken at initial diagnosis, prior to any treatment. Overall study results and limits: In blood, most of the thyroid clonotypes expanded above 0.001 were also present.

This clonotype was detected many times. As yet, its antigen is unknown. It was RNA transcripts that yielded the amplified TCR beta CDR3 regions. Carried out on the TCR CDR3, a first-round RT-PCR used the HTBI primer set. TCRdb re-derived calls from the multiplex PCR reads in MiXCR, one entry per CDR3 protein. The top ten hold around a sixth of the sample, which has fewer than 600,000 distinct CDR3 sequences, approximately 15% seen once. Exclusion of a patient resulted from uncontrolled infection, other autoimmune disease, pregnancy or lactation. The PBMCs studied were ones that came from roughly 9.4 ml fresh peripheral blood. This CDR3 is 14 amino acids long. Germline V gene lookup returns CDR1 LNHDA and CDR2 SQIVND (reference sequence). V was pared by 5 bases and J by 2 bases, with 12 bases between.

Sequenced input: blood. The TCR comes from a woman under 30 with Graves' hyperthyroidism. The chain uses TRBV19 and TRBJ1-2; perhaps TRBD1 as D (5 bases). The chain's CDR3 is CASSPSPGNYGYTF. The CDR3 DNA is TGTGCCAGTAGTCCGTCTCCAGGGAACTATGGCTACACCTTC.